The sequence of this TCR delta chain was determined in a study of γδ T cells in repeated Plasmodium falciparum infection. TCRdb applied CATT to the multiplex PCR reads for clone calling. The repertoire holds approximately 60,000 delta-chain clones, around 1.8% seen once, with approximately 16% in the top ten. Gammadelta T cells were flow-sorted from PBMC into Vgamma9/Vdelta2+ and Vdelta2-negative populations for bulk analysis. Trimming pared 0 bases from V and 7 bases from J, leaving 27 bases between. CDR3 length: 19 amino acids. The germline gives CDR1 TSWWSYY, CDR2 QGS. This clone was found a few times. The translation of this DNA and the TCRdb protein of a much larger clone differ at residue 13, probably owing to a read error; the protein shown here is translated from the DNA.

The TCR sequence derives from a pool of human donors (malaria-infected and uninfected, not separated). The V and J genes are TRDV1 and TRDJ1, with D tentatively TRDD3 (6 bases). The J gene was not available in TCRdb and was assigned here by matching the DNA to germline segments. Sample: gamma-delta T cells from blood. CDR3 sequence: CALGELHIRSTGRRCKLIF. DNA for the CDR3: TGTGCTCTTGGGGAACTCCATATACGTAGTACTGGGAGAAGATGTAAACTCATCTTT.